A single sample is the source of the 26 T cell receptor beta chains below, sequenced in a study of CD8+CD57+ T cells in acquired aplastic anemia. By flow cytometry, patients selected for sequencing had shown an expansion of CD8+CD57+ cells. The study profiled TCR beta VDJ and CDR3 using genomic DNA as template. TCRdb re-derived calls from the reads in MiXCR, one entry per CDR3 protein. The sample contains about 170,000 distinct CDR3 sequences, about 45% of which appear only once. Sequenced material: sorted CD4+, CD8+, or CD8+CD57+ T cells (not recorded which) from PBMCs. The receptors were sampled from a human donor with aplastic anemia.

This clonotype was detected ten times or more. The chain joins TRBV12-3 or TRBV12-4 to TRBJ2-6, with TRBD2 matching 8 bases. Germline trimming cut 7 bases from V and 4 bases from J; bases unmatched to any gene: 6. CDR3 size: 15 residues. The CDR3 reads CASNPGGAGANVLTF. Here the CDR3 DNA reads TGTGCCAGCAACCCGGGGGGGGCCGGGGCCAACGTCCTGACTTTC.

The sample holds a few counts of this clonotype. The chain carries TRBV15 and TRBJ1-4; D is uncertain. This CDR3 spans 15 amino acids. Germline V gene sequence: CDR1 LNHNV, CDR2 YYDKDF (reference sequence). With 9 bases removed from V and 7 bases from J, the gap between germline ends came to 21 bases. The CDR3 bases are TGTGCCACGGGCGGTGGGGTACTCTTGGGTGAAAAACTGTTTTTT. Translated: CATGGGVLLGEKLFF.

This chain connects TRBV4-2 to TRBJ1-4, with D possibly TRBD1 on 6 matching bases. Between the trimmed V and J ends, which lost 1 base and 0 bases, there was a span of 9 bases. This CDR3 comprises 16 residues. CDR1 is LGHNA and CDR2 is YNFKEQ in the germline V gene. The DNA of the CDR3 is TGTGCCAGCAGCCAAGCCGGGACAACAACTAATGAAAAACTGTTTTTT. Protein: CASSQAGTTTNEKLFF.

The rearrangement joins TRBV7-9 to TRBJ2-3; 8 nucleotides agree with TRBD2. This CDR3 region has 14 residues. V was pared by 3 bases and J by 3 bases, with 2 bases of the junction left unmatched. CDR1 is SEHNR and CDR2 is FQNEAQ in the germline V gene (reference sequence). The CDR3 DNA reads as TGTGCCAGCAGCTTTCGGGGGGGAACAGATACGCAGTATTTT. This sequence encodes CASSFRGGTDTQYF.

The rearrangement links TRBV3-1 to TRBJ2-5; D is ambiguous. CDR1 and CDR2 (germline): LGHDT, YNNKEL (reference sequence). V was trimmed by 3 bases and J by 5 bases, leaving 13 bases between them. The CDR3 contains 14 residues. The CDR3 loop is CASSQSPAVETQYF. CDR3 in DNA: TGTGCCAGCAGCCAGAGTCCCGCAGTGGAGACCCAGTACTTC.

The chain couples TRBV20-1 to TRBJ2-7; TRBD1 matches 7 bases. Germline V gene data show CDR1 as DFQATT and CDR2 as SNEGSKA (reference sequence). The V gene end was trimmed by 4 bases and the J gene end by 1 base; junction bases not matched to a gene: 4. The length of the CDR3 is 13 residues. The CDR3 here is CSAITGVSYEQYF. For the CDR3, the DNA is TGCAGTGCTATTACAGGGGTTTCCTACGAGCAGTACTTC.

This clonotype was recorded at least ten times. V is TRBV2 and J is TRBJ1-1, with 9 bases fitting TRBD1. This CDR3 has 15 amino acids. V lost 6 bases, J lost 8 bases, and 13 bases stayed unmatched. The germline V gene has CDR1 SNHLY and CDR2 FYNNEI. CDR3 DNA: TGTGCCAGCAGGAAGGACAGGGGACAAGGGTTCGAAGCTTTCTTT. It encodes CASRKDRGQGFEAFF.

This clonotype has a handful of counts. The CDR3 spells CASSTSTSITDTQYF. CDR3 sequence (DNA): TGTGCCAGTAGTACCTCGACTAGTATCACAGATACGCAGTATTTT. The chain joins TRBV19 to TRBJ2-3; tentative D call: TRBD2 (6 bases). Trimming took 4 bases from V and 2 from J, leaving 13 bases between them. The CDR3 has 15 amino acids. Germline CDR1 and CDR2: LNHDA and SQIVND (reference sequence).

There are a few counts of this clonotype. A much larger clone lies a single base off, so this may be a read error. The gene calls are TRBV20-1 and TRBJ1-2, with D perhaps matching TRBD1 (6 bases). Germline values: CDR1 DFQATT, CDR2 SNEGSKA (reference sequence). The CDR3 spans 15 residues. CDR3 DNA: TGCGGTGCTACAAATCCCCGGACAGACCCCTATGGCTACACCTTC. Protein: CGATNPRTDPYGYTF.

This clonotype was counted ten times or more. The chain carries TRBV11-2 and TRBJ1-2, with 7 positions matching TRBD1. V lost 4 bases, J lost 1 base, and 12 bases stayed unmatched. The germline CDR1 and CDR2 sequences are SGHAT and FQNNGV. The CDR3 is made up of 17 amino acids. The CDR3: CASSSPLRDRLNYGYTF. In DNA form, the CDR3 reads TGTGCCAGCAGCTCCCCCCTGAGGGACAGACTTAACTATGGCTACACCTTC.

This chain uses TRBV2 with TRBJ1-2; perhaps TRBD1 as D (5 bases). Germline CDR1 reads SNHLY; CDR2 reads FYNNEI. Trimming shortened V by 6 bases and J by 2 bases, and 19 bases separated the two germline ends. CDR3 length: 16 residues. As DNA, the CDR3 is TGTGCCAGCAGCCAAGTATTAGGAGGACACAACTATGGCTACACCTTC. This gives the protein CASSQVLGGHNYGYTF.

The V call is TRBV29-1, the J call TRBJ2-3; the D call may be TRBD1 or TRBD2 (5 bases each). The CDR3 covers 12 residues. The ends were cut back, 3 bases at V and 4 bases at J, with 8 bases in the middle. Germline loops: CDR1 SQVTM, CDR2 ANQGSEA. CDR3 region: CSVDRDADTQYF. The CDR3 DNA is TGCAGCGTTGACAGGGACGCAGATACGCAGTATTTT.

This clonotype was counted between two and nine times. V gene TRBV20-1 combines with J gene TRBJ2-3, with 7 nucleotides matching TRBD2. The V gene's germline CDR1 is DFQATT and CDR2 SNEGSKA (reference sequence). The CDR3 has 15 residues. Trimming at V came to 7 bases and at J to 2 bases, leaving 12 bases not matched to a gene. CDR3 sequence: CSVPAHRGDTDTQYF. The CDR3 DNA reads as TGCAGTGTCCCAGCTCACCGGGGGGACACAGATACGCAGTATTTT.

This clonotype was detected many times. The chain uses TRBV12-3 or TRBV12-4 and TRBJ1-1, with 8 nucleotides matching TRBD1. With 6 bases clipped from V and 10 bases from J, the junction kept 7 bases outside the gene matches. The CDR3 has 12 amino acids. In nucleotides, the CDR3 is TGTGCCAGCAGCCTACAGGGGGGGACAGCTTTCTTT. Translating gives CASSLQGGTAFF.

This clonotype was seen at least ten times. This chain connects TRBV6-6 to TRBJ1-5, with D unresolved. The length of the CDR3 is 14 residues. The V gene lost 0 bases and the J gene lost 6 bases, with 9 bases spanning the gap. Germline V gives CDR1 MNHNY, CDR2 SVGAGI (reference sequence). The CDR3 nucleotides are TGTGCCAGCAGTTACTCTCGGGGTGGTCAGCCCCAGCATTTT. Its translation: CASSYSRGGQPQHF.

J is TRBJ2-7 and V is TRBV2; 13 positions match TRBD2. The CDR3 totals 12 residues. The J segment lost 12 bases and the V segment lost 6 bases, leaving 5 bases of the junction unmatched. Germline loops: CDR1 SNHLY, CDR2 FYNNEI. CDR3 nucleotide sequence: TGTGCCAGCAGAGAACTAGCGGGGGGGCCGTACTTC. As protein: CASRELAGGPYF.

Worth noting for this clonotype: The CDR3 ends on some other residue instead of the conserved phenylalanine or tryptophan, so this is likely a read error. It is unclear where the CDR3 begins or ends on the DNA, so no DNA is shown, and the CDR3 is as TCRdb lists it. V usage is TRBV9 and J usage is TRBJ2-3; the table's D gene call, TRBD2, was not cross checked with the DNA. Germline CDR1 and CDR2: SGDLS and YYNGEE. The CDR3 is 10 residues long, ends included. The CDR3 loop reads CASSVDGLAG.

The V gene is TRBV29-1, the J gene TRBJ2-3, with 12 bases matching TRBD2. There are 15 residues in the CDR3. Per germline, CDR1 SQVTM and CDR2 ANQGSEA. V was clipped by 5 bases and J by 2 bases; unmatched bases: 5. The CDR3 spells CSVTTSGGHTDTQYF. The CDR3, as DNA: TGCAGCGTTACGACTAGCGGGGGACACACAGATACGCAGTATTTT.

This clonotype was detected many times. The V and J genes are TRBV20-1 and TRBJ1-6; 9 positions agree with TRBD1. This CDR3 is 16 amino acids long. V trimming: 6 bases; J trimming: 1 base; junction bases outside the gene matches: 7. Germline V lookup: CDR1 DFQATT, CDR2 SNEGSKA (reference sequence). The CDR3 loop is CSALRDRASYNSPLHF. The CDR3 DNA reads as TGCAGTGCACTGAGGGACAGGGCGTCCTATAATTCACCCCTCCACTTT.

V gene TRBV6-4 combines with J gene TRBJ2-1; TRBD1 might be the D (6 bases). This CDR3 is 13 amino acids long. Germline V gene lookup returns CDR1 MRHNA and CDR2 SNTAGT. V was cut by 7 bases and J by 4 bases, with 11 bases left in between. This CDR3 reads CASTGQFYNEQFF. The CDR3 bases are TGTGCCAGCACAGGACAGTTTTACAATGAGCAGTTCTTC.

The chain links TRBV20-1 to TRBJ1-2; D remains unclear. V lost 5 bases and J 2 bases, leaving 15 bases between the germline ends. Germline values: CDR1 DFQATT, CDR2 SNEGSKA (reference sequence). The CDR3 has 14 residues. The CDR3 region is CSAAIGNSNYGYTF. CDR3 in DNA: TGCAGTGCTGCCATAGGGAATTCAAACTATGGCTACACCTTC.

The chain employs TRBV7-2 and TRBJ2-5; 11 bases match TRBD2. The CDR3 is 15 amino acids. Germline CDR1 reads SGHTA; CDR2 reads FQGNSA. V lost 5 bases, J lost 5 bases, and 7 bases stayed unmatched. The CDR3 here is CASSTLAGGPETQYF. The CDR3 DNA is TGTGCCAGCAGCACCTTAGCGGGGGGGCCTGAGACCCAGTACTTC.

This clonotype was seen a few times. The chain combines TRBV12-3 or TRBV12-4 with TRBJ2-1, with 10 bases aligning to TRBD2. This CDR3 has 19 residues. With 5 bases clipped from V and 7 bases from J, the junction kept 20 bases outside the gene matches. Written as DNA, the CDR3 is TGTGCCAGCAGTCAGCGGGGGGGGTCGCGTAGAAGTCATTGGAATGAGCAGTTCTTC. It yields the protein CASSQRGGSRRSHWNEQFF.

This clonotype was recorded a few times. The chain uses TRBV10-3 and TRBJ1-6; D unresolved. The CDR3 extends over 14 amino acids. Per germline, CDR1 ENHRY and CDR2 SYGVKD. Trimming shortened V by 4 bases and J by 4 bases, and 8 bases separated the two germline ends. The CDR3 DNA is TGTGCCATCAGTGCGGGCCAATATAATTCACCCCTCCACTTT. This codes for CAISAGQYNSPLHF.

J is TRBJ2-1 and V is TRBV5-1; D is possibly TRBD1 or TRBD2 (5 bases each). Germline lookup yields CDR1 SGHRS and CDR2 YFSETQ. CDR3 size: 11 residues. The V end lost 0 bases, the J end lost 11 bases, and 6 bases lay between the germline ends. CDR3 nucleotide sequence: TGCGCCAGCAGCTTGGGGGGGAAGCAGTTCTTC. It codes for CASSLGGKQFF. The variable domain in full, completed from reference TRBV5-1 and TRBJ2-1, reads KAGVTQTPRYLIKTRGQQVTLSCSPISGHRSVSWYQQTPGQGLQFLFEYFSETQRNKGNFPGRFSGRQFSNSRSEMNVSTLELGDSALYLCASSLGGKQFFGPGTRLTVL.

This clonotype was seen many times. The rearrangement links TRBV7-9 to TRBJ1-2; D may be TRBD1 (5 bases). Germline CDR1 is SEHNR and CDR2 is FQNEAQ (reference sequence). The CDR3 contains 13 residues. Trimming pared 3 bases from V and 3 bases from J, leaving 8 bases between. CDR3 sequence reads: CASSLGGDYGYTF. CDR3 in DNA: TGTGCCAGCAGCTTGGGGGGGGACTATGGCTACACCTTC.